The entry that follows covers one TCR beta chain sequence. Its antigen is unknown. An end of the junction does not agree with germline; a read error may underlie this. This CDR3 has 11 amino acids. Germline CDR1 and CDR2: MNHEY and SVGEGT. Some clones are missing from TCRdb's copy, which holds only in-frame ones; the method was immunoSEQ multiplex PCR. Of fewer than 110,000 clones listed, 92% are singletons. The data derive from a study of T cell responses to AZD1222 COVID-19 vaccine. Study results and caveats: Clonal diversity was possibly underestimated; the donors were predominantly white British and more often female. The study identified only a handful of AZD1222 recipients as seropositive at baseline. Elevations in Spike-specific TCR breadth and depth followed administration of two AZD1222 doses.

The source was peripheral blood, collected 28 days after the second AZD1222 dose. The sequence derives from an adult who received the AZD1222 COVID-19 vaccine. This rearrangement joins TRBV6-2 or TRBV6-3 to TRBJ1-4; D remains unclear. The CDR3 sequence: CASSYSSFWEF. CDR3 coding DNA: TGTGCCAGCAGTTACTCGTCGTTTTGGGAGTTT.